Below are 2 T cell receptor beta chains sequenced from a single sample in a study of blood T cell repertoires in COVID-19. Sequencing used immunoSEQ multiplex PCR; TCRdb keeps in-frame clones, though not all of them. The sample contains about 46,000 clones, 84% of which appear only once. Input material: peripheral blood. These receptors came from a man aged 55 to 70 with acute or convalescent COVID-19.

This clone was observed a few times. This chain's CDR3 is CASSLSQGGYEQYF. In DNA, the CDR3 is TGCGCCAGCAGCTTGAGCCAGGGTGGATACGAGCAGTACTTC. The rearrangement joins TRBV5-1 to TRBJ2-7; tentative D call: TRBD1 (5 bases). Germline V gene lookup returns CDR1 SGHRS and CDR2 YFSETQ. The CDR3 contains 14 residues. The V end lost 1 base, the J end lost 4 bases, and 12 bases lay between the germline ends.

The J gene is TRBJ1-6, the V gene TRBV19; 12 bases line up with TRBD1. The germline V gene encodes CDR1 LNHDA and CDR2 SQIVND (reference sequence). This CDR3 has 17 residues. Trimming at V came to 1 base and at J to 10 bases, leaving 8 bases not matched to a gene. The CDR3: CASSIVSTGTGGSPLHF. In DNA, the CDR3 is TGTGCCAGTAGTATAGTTTCAACCGGGACAGGGGGCTCACCCCTCCACTTT.